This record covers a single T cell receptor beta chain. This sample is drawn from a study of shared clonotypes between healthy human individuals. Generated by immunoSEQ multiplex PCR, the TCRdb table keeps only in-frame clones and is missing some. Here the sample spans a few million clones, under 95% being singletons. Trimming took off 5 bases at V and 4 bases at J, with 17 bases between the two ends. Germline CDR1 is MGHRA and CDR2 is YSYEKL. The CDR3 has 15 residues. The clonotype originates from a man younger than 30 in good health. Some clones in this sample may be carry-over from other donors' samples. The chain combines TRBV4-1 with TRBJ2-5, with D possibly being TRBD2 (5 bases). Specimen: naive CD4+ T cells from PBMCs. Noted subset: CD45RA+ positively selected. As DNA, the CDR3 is TGCGCCAGCAGCACCCGCGGGTTGATGGGAGAGACCCAGTACTTC. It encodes CASSTRGLMGETQYF.